These T cell receptor beta chains were read from a single sample in a study of blood T cells in healthy people across ages. One entry per CDR3 protein results from TCRdb running MiXCR on the 5' RACE reads. The sample records around 2 million distinct CDR3 sequences, approximately 40% being singletons. The sequenced material came from blood. Receptors originate from a human donor in good health. The CDR3 runs from the conserved cysteine through the conserved F or W.

J gene	V gene	CDR3 protein
TRBJ1-1	TRBV20-1	CSPTGGGGTEAFF
TRBJ2-3	TRBV4-1	CASSPVRFSSGGSTDTQYF
TRBJ1-1	TRBV5-1	CASRGRGNLADTEAFF
TRBJ2-1	TRBV4-3	CASSQFTSVGEQFF
TRBJ1-1	TRBV28	CATEEGAPTEAFF
TRBJ2-7	TRBV12-3/TRBV12-4	CASTRTGESRQYF
TRBJ2-7	TRBV5-5	CASSLGHFGAYGQYF
TRBJ1-1	TRBV12-3/TRBV12-4	CANITSRRWGPNTEAFF
TRBJ2-5	TRBV24-1	CATSDFLGETQYF
TRBJ1-1	TRBV20-1	CSASGHLNTEAFF
TRBJ2-3	TRBV7-3	CASSSGRWEADTQYF
TRBJ2-7	TRBV6-5	CASSLQPGRTYEQYF
TRBJ2-7	TRBV7-9	CASSGSPSGNGYEQYF
TRBJ1-5	TRBV27	CASKLTVSNQPQHF
TRBJ1-2	TRBV11-2	CASSLGVGGSKGYTF
TRBJ2-7	TRBV19	CASSPQRDYTYEQYF
-	TRBV19	CATSDRGEYEQYF
TRBJ2-3	TRBV20-1	CSAGTAPGGDTQYF
TRBJ2-3	TRBV5-6	CASSIPGTGPVSDTQYF
TRBJ2-7	TRBV29-1	CSVGPRAGSYEQYF
TRBJ2-3	TRBV5-1	CASSSAQGSGDTQYF
TRBJ2-2	TRBV15	CATSRQGGTGELFF
TRBJ2-5	TRBV11-1	CASSLGSRVGTRGPGHQETQYF
TRBJ2-7	TRBV25-1	CASSEFFDGGSIHEQYF
TRBJ2-7	TRBV11-1	CASSFNREIHEQYF
TRBJ1-2	TRBV7-9	CASSPPNFYGYTF
TRBJ1-1	TRBV12-3/TRBV12-4	CASSADGGAEAFF
TRBJ2-7	TRBV7-9	CASSGSGGIFYEQYF
TRBJ2-7	TRBV7-6	CASSLVATGSTYEQYF
TRBJ2-7	TRBV4-3	CASSQDYPMPYEQYF
TRBJ2-7	TRBV21-1	CASRLQPSYEQYF
TRBJ2-6	TRBV19	CATDRGQIGYGANVLTF
TRBJ2-1	TRBV20-1	CSVRGLSEQFF
TRBJ1-2	TRBV6-5	CASSSDATNYGYTF
TRBJ1-6	TRBV6-5	CASSYSSTADAALHF
TRBJ2-7	TRBV3-1	CASSLSVGGHEQYF
TRBJ2-3	TRBV14	CASSQSTSGGAHRADTQYF
TRBJ2-3	TRBV20-1	CSARVLRGSSTDTQYF
TRBJ1-1	TRBV7-8	CASSLDSMGTEAFF
TRBJ2-1	TRBV7-3	CASSLTGGAFLNEQFF
TRBJ2-2	TRBV7-7	CASSSTTGKNTGELFF
TRBJ1-1	TRBV20-1	CSAPRWTGGHTEAFF
TRBJ2-5	TRBV6-2/TRBV6-3	CAGSPLGRGEETQYF
TRBJ1-2	TRBV4-1	CASSQADRNYGYTF
TRBJ2-4	TRBV11-2	CASSSLQRGVISYNEQYF
TRBJ1-1	TRBV7-9	CASSPVQGFTEAFF
TRBJ1-6	TRBV20-1	CSARARNSPLHF
TRBJ2-3	TRBV9	CASSVGDHPAPDTQYF
TRBJ1-2	TRBV12-3/TRBV12-4	CASSLGVDIRYGYTF
TRBJ1-4	TRBV12-3/TRBV12-4	CASSLAADEKLFF
-	TRBV9	CASSASLVVGRETQYF
TRBJ2-5	TRBV29-1	CSVRSGGETQYF
TRBJ1-6	TRBV4-2	CASSYGLGSPPHF
TRBJ2-1	TRBV6-1	CASSVPDSHNEQFF
TRBJ2-4	TRBV28	CASIPAFGSKNIQYF
TRBJ1-4	TRBV20-1	CSAARDTRGEKLFF
TRBJ1-2	TRBV20-1	CSAPVDTSLPNYGYTF
TRBJ2-1	TRBV12-3/TRBV12-4	CASSLALDRGRVNEQFF
TRBJ1-2	TRBV24-1	CATSDSTGIYGYTF
TRBJ2-7	TRBV20-1	CSARDGVSGDEQYF